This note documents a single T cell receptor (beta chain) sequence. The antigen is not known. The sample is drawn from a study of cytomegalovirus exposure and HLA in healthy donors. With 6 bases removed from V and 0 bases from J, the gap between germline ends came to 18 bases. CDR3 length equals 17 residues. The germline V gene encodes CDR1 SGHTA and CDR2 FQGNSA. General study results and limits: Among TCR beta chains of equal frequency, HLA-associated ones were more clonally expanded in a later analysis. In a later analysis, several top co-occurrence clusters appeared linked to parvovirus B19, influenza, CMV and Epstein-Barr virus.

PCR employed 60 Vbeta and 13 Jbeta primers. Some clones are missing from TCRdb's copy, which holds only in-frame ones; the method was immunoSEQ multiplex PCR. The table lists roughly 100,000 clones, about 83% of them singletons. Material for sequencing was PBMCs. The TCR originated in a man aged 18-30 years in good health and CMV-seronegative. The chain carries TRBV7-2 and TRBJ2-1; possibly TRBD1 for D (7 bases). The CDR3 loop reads CASSLRGAPSSYNEQFF. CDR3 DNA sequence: TGTGCCAGCAGTCTCAGGGGGGCCCCCAGCTCCTACAATGAGCAGTTCTTC.